This T cell receptor beta chain was recovered during a study of neurological immune-mediated disorders. TCRdb redid the calling of the 5' RACE reads with MiXCR, one entry per CDR3 protein. The data hold more than 25,000 distinct CDR3 sequences, with less than 25% observed a single time. The sorted libraries were made from over 800,000 CD4+ or CD8+ T cells. The germline V gene has CDR1 SGHRS and CDR2 YFSETQ. The CDR3 covers 16 residues. V was clipped by 0 bases and J by 1 base; unmatched bases: 3. Many counts were recorded for this clonotype. The chain uses TRBV5-1 and TRBJ2-7, with TRBD2 matching over 11 bases. The sequence came from a man between 50 and 59 years old with HTLV-1-associated myelopathy (HAM/TSP). Specimen: CD4+ T cells from blood. The CDR3 is CASSLGGTSGSYEQYF. The CDR3 region has the DNA TGCGCCAGCAGCTTGGGCGGGACTAGCGGATCCTACGAGCAGTACTTC.